These 3 T cell receptor beta chains were all obtained from the same sample, sequenced in a study of T cell repertoires in cytomegalovirus infection (dated by TCRdb to the late 2010s). Sequencing instrument: Illumina HiSeq 1500. TCRdb reran the public reads through fastp at Q25 and MiXCR, keeping productive beta chains. Identical CDR3 proteins give one entry, which carries the most common genes and DNA. The table for this sample lists around 440,000 distinct CDR3 sequences; over 9% of them were counted only once. The ten top clones hold roughly 10% of the sample. Sequenced material: PBMCs. These TCRs come from a human donor in good health (CMV status not recorded). Some clones in this sample may be carry-over from other donors' samples.

This clonotype was detected a few times. The CDR3 nucleotides read TGTGCCAGCTCACCACCGTCCGTCGATGGCTACACCTTC. Translation: CASSPPSVDGYTF. The rearrangement uses TRBV18 and TRBJ1-2; no clear D. Deletions cut 0 bases from V and 6 bases from J, with 8 bases between. The CDR3 has 13 residues. Germline V gene lookup returns CDR1 KGHSH and CDR2 LQKENI. Filled out from reference TRBV18 and TRBJ1-2, the complete variable domain reads NAGVMQNPRHLVRRRGQEARLRCSPMKGHSHVYWYRQLPEEGLKFMVYLQKENIIDESGMPKERFSAEFPKEGPSILRIQQVVRGDSAAYFCASSPPSVDGYTFGSGTRLTVV.

Many counts were recorded for this clonotype. This chain uses TRBV6-5 with TRBJ1-2; D might be TRBD1 (5 bases). This CDR3 contains 14 residues. In germline, CDR1 is MNHEY, CDR2 SVGAGI. Trimming stripped 2 bases from V and 3 bases from J, with 10 bases between. The CDR3 DNA follows: TGTGCCAGCAGTTACGGCGGGGGACACTATGGCTACACCTTC. Its protein product is CASSYGGGHYGYTF.

This clonotype occurred many times. The chain couples TRBV4-2 to TRBJ1-3, with 9 positions matching TRBD1. The V segment lost 4 bases and the J segment 3 bases; nucleotides outside the gene matches: 7. The CDR3 runs to 16 residues. Germline CDR1 LGHNA, CDR2 YNFKEQ. CDR3 sequence (DNA): TGTGCCAGCAGCCCCTCCACGGGACAGGGTGGAAACACCATATATTTT. Translating gives CASSPSTGQGGNTIYF.